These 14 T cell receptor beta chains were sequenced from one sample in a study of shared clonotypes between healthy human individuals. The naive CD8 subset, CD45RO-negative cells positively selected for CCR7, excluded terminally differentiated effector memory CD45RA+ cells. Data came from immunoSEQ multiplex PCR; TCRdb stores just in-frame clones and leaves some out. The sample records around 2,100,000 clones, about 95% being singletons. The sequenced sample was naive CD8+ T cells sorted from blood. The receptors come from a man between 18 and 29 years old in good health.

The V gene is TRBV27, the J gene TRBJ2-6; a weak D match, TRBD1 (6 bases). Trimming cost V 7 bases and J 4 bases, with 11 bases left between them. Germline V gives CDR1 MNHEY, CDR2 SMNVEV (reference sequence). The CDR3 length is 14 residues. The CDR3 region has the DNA TGTGCCAGCACCCCAGGGGACGGGGCCAACGTCCTGACTTTC. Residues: CASTPGDGANVLTF.

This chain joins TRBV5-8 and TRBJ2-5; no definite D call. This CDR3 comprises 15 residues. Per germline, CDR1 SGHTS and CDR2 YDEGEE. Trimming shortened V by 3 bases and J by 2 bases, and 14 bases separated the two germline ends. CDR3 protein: CASSSRIPVQETQYF. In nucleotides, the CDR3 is TGTGCCAGCAGCTCGCGTATTCCTGTACAAGAGACCCAGTACTTC.

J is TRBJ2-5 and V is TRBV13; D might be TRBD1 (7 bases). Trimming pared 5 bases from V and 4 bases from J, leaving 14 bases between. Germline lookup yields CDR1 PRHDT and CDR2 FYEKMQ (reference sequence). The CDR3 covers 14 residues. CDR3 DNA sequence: TGTGCCAGCAGCGACCAGGGGGGCAGAGAGACCCAGTACTTC. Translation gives CASSDQGGRETQYF.

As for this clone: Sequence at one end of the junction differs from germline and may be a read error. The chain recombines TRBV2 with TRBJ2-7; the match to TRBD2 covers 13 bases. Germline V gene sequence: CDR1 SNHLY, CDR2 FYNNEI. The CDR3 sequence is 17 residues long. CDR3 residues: CASNAGTSGDPSDEQYF. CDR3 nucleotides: TGTGCCAGCAACGCCGGGACTAGCGGGGATCCCTCCGACGAGCAGTACTTC.

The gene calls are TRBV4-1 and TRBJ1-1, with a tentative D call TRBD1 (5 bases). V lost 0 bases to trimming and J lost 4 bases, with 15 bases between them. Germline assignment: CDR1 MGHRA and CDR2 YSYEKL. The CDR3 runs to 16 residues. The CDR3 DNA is TGCGCCAGCAGCCAAGAAGGGTCCGGGCAGGGCACTGAAGCTTTCTTT. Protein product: CASSQEGSGQGTEAFF.

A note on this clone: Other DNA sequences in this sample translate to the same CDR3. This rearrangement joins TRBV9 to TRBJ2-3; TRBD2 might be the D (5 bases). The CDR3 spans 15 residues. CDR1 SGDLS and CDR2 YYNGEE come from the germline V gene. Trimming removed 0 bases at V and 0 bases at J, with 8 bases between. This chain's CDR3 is CASSVEEGSTDTQYF. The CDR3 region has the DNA TGTGCCAGCAGCGTAGAAGAGGGTAGCACAGATACGCAGTATTTT.

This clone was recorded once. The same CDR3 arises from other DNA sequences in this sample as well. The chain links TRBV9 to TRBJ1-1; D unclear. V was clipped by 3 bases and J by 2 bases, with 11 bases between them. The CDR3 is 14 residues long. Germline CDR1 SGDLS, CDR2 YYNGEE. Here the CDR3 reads CASSATPVNTEAFF. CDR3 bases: TGTGCCAGCAGCGCCACCCCGGTCAACACTGAAGCTTTCTTT.

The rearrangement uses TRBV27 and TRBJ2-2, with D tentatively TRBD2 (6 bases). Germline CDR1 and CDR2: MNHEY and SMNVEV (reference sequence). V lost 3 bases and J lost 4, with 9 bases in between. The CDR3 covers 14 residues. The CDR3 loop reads CASSFQGGTGELFF. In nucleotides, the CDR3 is TGTGCCAGCAGTTTTCAGGGAGGCACCGGGGAGCTGTTTTTT.

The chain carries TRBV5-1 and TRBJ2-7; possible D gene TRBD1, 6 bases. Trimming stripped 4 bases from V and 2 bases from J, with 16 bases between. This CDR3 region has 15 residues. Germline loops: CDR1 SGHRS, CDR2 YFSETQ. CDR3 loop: CASSADRDQPYEQYF. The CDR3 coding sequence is TGCGCCAGCAGCGCGGACAGAGATCAACCCTACGAGCAGTACTTC.

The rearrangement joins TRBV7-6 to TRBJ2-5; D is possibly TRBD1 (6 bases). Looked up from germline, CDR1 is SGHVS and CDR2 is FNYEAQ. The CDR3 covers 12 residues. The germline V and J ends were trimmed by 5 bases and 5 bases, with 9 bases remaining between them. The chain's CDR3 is CASSDTGETQYF. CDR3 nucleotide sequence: TGTGCCAGCAGCGATACAGGGGAGACCCAGTACTTC.

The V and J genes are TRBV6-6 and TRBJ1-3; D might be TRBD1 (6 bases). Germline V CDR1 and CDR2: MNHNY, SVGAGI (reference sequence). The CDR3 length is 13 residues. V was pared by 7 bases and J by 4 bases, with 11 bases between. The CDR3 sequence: CASTGTTGNTIYF. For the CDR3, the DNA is TGTGCCAGCACCGGGACAACCGGAAACACCATATATTTT.

CDR3 residues: CAIQDREGESYEQYF. The CDR3 DNA reads as TGTGCCATCCAGGACAGGGAAGGAGAGAGCTACGAGCAGTACTTC. The V and J genes are TRBV10-3 and TRBJ2-7, with 8 bases identical to TRBD1. The trim removed 8 bases at V and 3 bases at J, leaving 12 bases unmatched. Per germline, CDR1 ENHRY and CDR2 SYGVKD. This CDR3 has 15 amino acids.

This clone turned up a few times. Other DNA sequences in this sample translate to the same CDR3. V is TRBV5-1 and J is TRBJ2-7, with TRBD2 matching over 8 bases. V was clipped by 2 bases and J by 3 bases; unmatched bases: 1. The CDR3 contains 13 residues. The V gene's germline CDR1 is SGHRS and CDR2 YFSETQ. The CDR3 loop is CASSLTSGYEQYF. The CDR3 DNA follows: TGCGCCAGCAGCTTAACTAGCGGCTACGAGCAGTACTTC. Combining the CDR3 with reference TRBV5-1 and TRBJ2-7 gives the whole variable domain KAGVTQTPRYLIKTRGQQVTLSCSPISGHRSVSWYQQTPGQGLQFLFEYFSETQRNKGNFPGRFSGRQFSNSRSEMNVSTLELGDSALYLCASSLTSGYEQYFGPGTRLTVT.

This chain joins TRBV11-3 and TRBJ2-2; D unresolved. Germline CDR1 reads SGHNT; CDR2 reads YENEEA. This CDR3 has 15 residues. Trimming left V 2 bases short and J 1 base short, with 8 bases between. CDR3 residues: CASSLSRLNTGELFF. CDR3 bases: TGTGCCAGCAGCTTATCTAGACTGAACACCGGGGAGCTGTTTTTT.